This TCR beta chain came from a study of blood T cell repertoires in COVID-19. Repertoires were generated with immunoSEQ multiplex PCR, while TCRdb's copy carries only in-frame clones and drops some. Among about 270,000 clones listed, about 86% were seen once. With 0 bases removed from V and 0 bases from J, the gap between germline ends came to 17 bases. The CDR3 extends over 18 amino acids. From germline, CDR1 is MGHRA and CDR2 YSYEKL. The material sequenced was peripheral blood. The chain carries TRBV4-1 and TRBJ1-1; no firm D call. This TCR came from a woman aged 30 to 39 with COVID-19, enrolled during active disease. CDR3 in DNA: TGCGCCAGCAGCCAAGATAGTGGAGGATTCCGCTTGAACACTGAAGCTTTCTTT. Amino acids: CASSQDSGGFRLNTEAFF.